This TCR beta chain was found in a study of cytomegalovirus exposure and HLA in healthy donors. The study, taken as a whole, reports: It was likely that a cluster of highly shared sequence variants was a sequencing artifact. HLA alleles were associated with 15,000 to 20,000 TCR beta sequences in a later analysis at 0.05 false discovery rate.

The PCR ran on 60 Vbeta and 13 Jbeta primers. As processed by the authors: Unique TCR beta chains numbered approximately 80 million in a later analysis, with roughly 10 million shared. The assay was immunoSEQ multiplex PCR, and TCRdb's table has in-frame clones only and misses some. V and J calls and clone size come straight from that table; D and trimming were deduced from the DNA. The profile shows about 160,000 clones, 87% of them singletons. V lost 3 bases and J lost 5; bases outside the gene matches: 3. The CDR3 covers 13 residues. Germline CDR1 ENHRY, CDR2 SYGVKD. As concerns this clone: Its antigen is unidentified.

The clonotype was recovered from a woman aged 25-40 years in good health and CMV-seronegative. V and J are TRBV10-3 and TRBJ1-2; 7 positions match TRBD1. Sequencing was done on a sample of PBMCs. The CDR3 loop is CAISDEGAYGYTF. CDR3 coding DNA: TGTGCCATCAGTGACGAGGGGGCGTATGGCTACACCTTC.